The T cell receptor (beta chain) described here comes from a study of shared clonotypes between healthy human individuals. Study-wide findings and caveats: Clonotypes shared by all four donors outscored non-shared clonotypes in generation probability. Larger estimated richness was generally seen in naive subsets than in memory subsets.

The germline V gene encodes CDR1 SGHTA and CDR2 FQGNSA. The CDR3 loop spans 15 amino acids. With V trimmed by 4 bases and J by 6 bases, 7 bases remained unmatched. As for this clone: The antigen is undetermined.

Healthy HIV-negative adults with no recent acute infections or vaccinations were recruited as donors. Samples underwent the assay at deep level. TCRdb's copy holds only in-frame clones and misses some; the assay was immunoSEQ multiplex PCR. The sample lists millions of clones, 93% occurring once. The chain is built from TRBV7-2 and TRBJ2-1; TRBD1 matches 9 bases. This receptor was obtained from a man younger than 35 in good health. Some clones in this sample may be carry-over from other donors' samples. What was sequenced was naive CD4+ T cells from PBMCs. Subset described: CD45RA+ positively selected. This chain's CDR3 is CASSYDRGAPNEQFF. In nucleotides, the CDR3 is TGTGCCAGCAGCTACGACAGGGGGGCCCCCAATGAGCAGTTCTTC.